This TCR beta chain stems from a study of cytomegalovirus exposure and HLA in healthy donors. Study-wide background: As an earlier analysis found, roughly 170 million T cells yielded about 100 million unique TCR beta sequences.

PCR was performed using 60 Vbeta and 13 Jbeta primers. Libraries were prepared by immunoSEQ multiplex PCR; TCRdb keeps only in-frame clonotypes and omits some of them. This sample has roughly 160,000 clones, with 75% to 85% found just once. This CDR3 comprises 16 residues. With 5 bases removed from V and 2 bases from J, the gap between germline ends came to 16 bases. Germline V gene sequence: CDR1 MDHEN, CDR2 SYDVKM. This clone has just one count. The source of this sequence is a man aged 25 to 40 in good health and CMV-seronegative. V gene TRBV28 combines with J gene TRBJ1-3, with D perhaps TRBD1 (6 bases). The sequenced sample consisted of PBMCs. The CDR3 spells CASSPATGIAGNTIYF. The CDR3 bases are TGTGCCAGCAGTCCCGCCACAGGGATAGCTGGAAACACCATATATTTT.